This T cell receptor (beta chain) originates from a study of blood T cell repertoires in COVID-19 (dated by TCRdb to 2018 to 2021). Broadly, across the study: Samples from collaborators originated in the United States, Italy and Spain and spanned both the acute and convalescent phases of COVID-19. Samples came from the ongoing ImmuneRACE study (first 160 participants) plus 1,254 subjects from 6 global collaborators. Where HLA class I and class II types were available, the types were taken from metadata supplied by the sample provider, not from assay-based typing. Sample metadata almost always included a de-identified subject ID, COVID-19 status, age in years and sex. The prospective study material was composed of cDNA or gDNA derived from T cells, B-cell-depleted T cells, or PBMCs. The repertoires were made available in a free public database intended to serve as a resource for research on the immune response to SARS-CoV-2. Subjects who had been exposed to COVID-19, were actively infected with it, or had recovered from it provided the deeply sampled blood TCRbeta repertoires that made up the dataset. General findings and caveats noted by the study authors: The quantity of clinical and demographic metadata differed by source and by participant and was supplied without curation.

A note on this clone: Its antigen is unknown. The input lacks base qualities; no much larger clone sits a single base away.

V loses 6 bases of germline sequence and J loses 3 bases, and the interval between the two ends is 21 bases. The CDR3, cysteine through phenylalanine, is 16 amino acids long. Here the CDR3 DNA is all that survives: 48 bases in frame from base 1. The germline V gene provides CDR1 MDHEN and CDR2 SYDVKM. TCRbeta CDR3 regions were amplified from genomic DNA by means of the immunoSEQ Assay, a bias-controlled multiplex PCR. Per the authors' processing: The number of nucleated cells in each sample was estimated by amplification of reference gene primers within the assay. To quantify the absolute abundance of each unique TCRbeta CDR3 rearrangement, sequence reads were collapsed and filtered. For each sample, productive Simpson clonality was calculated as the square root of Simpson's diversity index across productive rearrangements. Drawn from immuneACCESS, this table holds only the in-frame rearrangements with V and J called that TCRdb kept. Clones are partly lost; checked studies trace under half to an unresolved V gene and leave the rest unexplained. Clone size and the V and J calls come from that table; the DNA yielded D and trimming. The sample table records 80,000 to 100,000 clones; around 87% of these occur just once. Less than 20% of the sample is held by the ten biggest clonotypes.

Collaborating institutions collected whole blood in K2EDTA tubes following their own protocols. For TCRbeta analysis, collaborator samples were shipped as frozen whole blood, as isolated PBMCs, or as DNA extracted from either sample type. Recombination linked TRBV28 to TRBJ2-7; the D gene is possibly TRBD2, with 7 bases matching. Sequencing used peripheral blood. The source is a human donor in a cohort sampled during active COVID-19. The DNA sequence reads TGTGCCAGCAGGCGTTGGGGGCGGGAGATCTACTACGAGCAGTACTTC. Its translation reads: CASRRWGREIYYEQYF.